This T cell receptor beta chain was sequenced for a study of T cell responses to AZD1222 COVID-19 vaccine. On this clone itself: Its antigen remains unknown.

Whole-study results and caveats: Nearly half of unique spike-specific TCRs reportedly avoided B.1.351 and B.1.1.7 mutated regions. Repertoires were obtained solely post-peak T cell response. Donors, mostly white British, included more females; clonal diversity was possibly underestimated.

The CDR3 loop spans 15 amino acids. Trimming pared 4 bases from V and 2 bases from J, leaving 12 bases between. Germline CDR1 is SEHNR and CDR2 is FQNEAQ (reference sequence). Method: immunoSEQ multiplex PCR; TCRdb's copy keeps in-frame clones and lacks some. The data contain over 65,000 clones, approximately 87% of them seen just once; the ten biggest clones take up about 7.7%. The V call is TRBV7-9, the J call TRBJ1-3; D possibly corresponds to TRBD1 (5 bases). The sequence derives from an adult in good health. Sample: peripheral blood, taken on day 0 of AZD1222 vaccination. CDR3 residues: CASSSFQGTGNTIYF. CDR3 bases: TGTGCCAGCAGCTCCTTCCAGGGAACTGGAAACACCATATATTTT.